The 17 T cell receptor beta chains presented below share a single source sample, sequenced in a study of metastatic and nonmetastatic thyroid tumors (dated by TCRdb to about 2020). The method behind the library was PCR. Sequencing was carried out with an Illumina HiSeq 4000. TCRdb cleaned the public reads at Q25 with fastp, built clones with MiXCR and kept in-frame beta chains. For this sample there are 4,000 to 5,000 clones; approximately 15% appear just once. 15% to 20% of the sample is in the top ten clones. No treatment had been received by any patient before thyroid surgery. The specimen sequenced was adjacent normal tissue. These TCRs come from a female donor with papillary thyroid cancer or a benign thyroid nodule (not recorded which). Some clones in this sample may be carry-over from other donors' samples.

Concerning this clone: A much larger clone differs from this one at a single base, so this may be a read error. The chain is built from TRBV7-9 and TRBJ2-7; TRBD2 might be the D (5 bases). V was pared by 7 bases and J by 0 bases, with 10 bases between. Germline CDR1 and CDR2: SEHNR and FQNEAQ (reference sequence). This CDR3 is built from 13 residues. The CDR3 here is CASNGVSSYEQYV. The DNA of the CDR3 is TGTGCCAGCAACGGGGTAAGCTCCTACGAGCAGTACGTC.

The chain is built from TRBV20-1 and TRBJ2-1; tentative D call: TRBD2 (6 bases). From germline, CDR1 is DFQATT and CDR2 SNEGSKA (reference sequence). Deletions cut 3 bases from V and 2 bases from J, with 17 bases between. The CDR3 spans 16 residues. CDR3 region: CSARGGGVGTYNEQFF. The CDR3 nucleotides read TGCAGTGCTAGGGGGGGTGGAGTGGGAACCTACAATGAGCAGTTCTTC.

This clone was observed many times. The chain links TRBV12-5 to TRBJ2-4; 11 nucleotides agree with TRBD2. Losses at the gene ends were 0 bases for V and 8 bases for J; bases not matched to a gene: 9. The CDR3 length is 17 residues. The V gene's germline CDR1 is LGHNT and CDR2 FRNRAP. CDR3 DNA sequence: TGTGCTAGTGGTTTGGTTAGCGGGAGGGCCTTGGTATACATTCAGTACTTC. As protein: CASGLVSGRALVYIQYF.

Regarding this clone: The junction shows a germline mismatch at one end, possibly a read error. The rearrangement joins TRBV7-9 to TRBJ2-2; possible D gene TRBD2, 6 bases. There are 13 residues in the CDR3. The V gene's germline CDR1 is SEHNR and CDR2 FQNEAQ (reference sequence). CDR3 loop: CVSSLADGGELFF. The CDR3 nucleotides read TGTGTCAGCAGCTTAGCGGACGGCGGTGAGCTGTTTTTT.

V gene TRBV19 combines with J gene TRBJ1-2; D not resolved. From germline, CDR1 is LNHDA and CDR2 SQIVND (reference sequence). The V end lost 4 bases, the J end lost 1 base, and 10 bases lay between the germline ends. The CDR3 has 14 amino acids. The CDR3 loop is CASSKKNNNYGYTF. Written as DNA, the CDR3 is TGTGCCAGTAGTAAAAAAAACAATAACTATGGCTACACCTTC. Drawing the rest from reference TRBV19 and TRBJ1-2, the complete variable domain is DGGITQSPKYLFRKEGQNVTLSCEQNLNHDAMYWYRQDPGQGLRLIYYSQIVNDFQKGDIAEGYSVSREKKESFPLTVTSAQKNPTAFYLCASSKKNNNYGYTFGSGTRLTVV.

This clone came up many times. The chain couples TRBV7-9 to TRBJ1-2; 11 positions agree with TRBD1. CDR3 length: 17 residues. V shed 4 bases, J shed 4 bases, and the junction held 11 bases outside the gene matches. Per germline, CDR1 SEHNR and CDR2 FQNEAQ (reference sequence). The chain's CDR3 is CASSSPFPDRGLYGYTF. CDR3 in DNA: TGTGCCAGCAGCTCACCATTTCCGGACAGGGGGCTCTATGGCTACACCTTC. The whole variable domain, filled in from reference TRBV7-9 and TRBJ1-2, reads DTGVSQNPRHKITKRGQNVTFRCDPISEHNRLYWYRQTLGQGPEFLTYFQNEAQLEKSRLLSDRFSAERPKGSFSTLEIQRTEQGDSAMYLCASSSPFPDRGLYGYTFGSGTRLTVV.

This clone was picked up a small number of times. This chain uses TRBV28 with TRBJ2-2; D ambiguous. This CDR3 comprises 14 residues. Trimming stripped 6 bases from V and 4 bases from J, with 12 bases between. From germline, CDR1 is MDHEN and CDR2 SYDVKM. CDR3 amino acids: CASRSARGTGELFF. CDR3 nucleotides: TGTGCCAGCAGATCGGCCCGTGGCACCGGGGAGCTGTTTTTT.

This clone is medium-sized within its sample. The chain links TRBV7-8 to TRBJ1-2; TRBD1 matches at 8 bases. Losses at the gene ends were 5 bases for V and 7 bases for J; bases not matched to a gene: 6. Germline lookup yields CDR1 SGHVS and CDR2 FQNEAQ. The CDR3 is 13 residues long. As DNA, the CDR3 is TGTGCCAGCAGCGGAGGGACAGGCGGTGGCTACACCTTC. This sequence encodes CASSGGTGGGYTF.

The CDR3 bases are TGTGCCAGCAGCGCGGGGATGACTAACTATGGCTACACCTTC. It yields the protein CASSAGMTNYGYTF. The rearrangement joins TRBV11-3 to TRBJ1-2; D gene uncertain. The CDR3 is made up of 14 amino acids. Germline CDR1 reads SGHNT; CDR2 reads YENEEA. With 5 bases removed from V and 0 bases from J, the gap between germline ends came to 10 bases.

In its sample, this clone was seen many times. The chain carries TRBV7-9 and TRBJ1-4; the match to TRBD1 covers 8 bases. Trimming removed 5 bases from V and 5 bases from J; junction bases left unmatched: 13. This CDR3 has 17 amino acids. Germline CDR1 is SEHNR and CDR2 is FQNEAQ (reference sequence). CDR3 sequence (DNA): TGTGCCAGCAGCAAAACGTCCGGGACAGGCAAGAATGAAAAACTGTTTTTT. Residues: CASSKTSGTGKNEKLFF.

This clone is classed as medium-sized. The chain links TRBV24-1 to TRBJ2-5; D is perhaps TRBD2 (5 bases). The V end was cut by 5 bases, the J end by 3 bases, with 6 bases between. The CDR3 runs to 12 residues. The germline CDR1 and CDR2 sequences are KGHDR and SFDVKD. In DNA, the CDR3 is TGTGCCACCAGTGCAGCGGAAGAGACCCAGTACTTC. It translates to CATSAAEETQYF.

There are a few counts of this clone. J is TRBJ2-7 and V is TRBV2; 9 nucleotides line up with TRBD1. CDR1 and CDR2 from the germline V gene are SNHLY and FYNNEI. The J segment lost 2 bases and the V segment lost 3 bases, leaving 17 bases of the junction unmatched. The CDR3 length is 19 residues. The CDR3 region has the DNA TGTGCCAGCAGTGATTTGCAGGGACAGGGTATGAATGAGACCTACGAGCAGTACGTC. Amino acid sequence: CASSDLQGQGMNETYEQYV.

The sample holds a few counts of this clone. The chain recombines TRBV27 with TRBJ1-1, with TRBD1 matching over 7 bases. Germline V lookup: CDR1 MNHEY, CDR2 SMNVEV (reference sequence). There are 10 residues in the CDR3. V trimming: 6 bases; J trimming: 13 bases; junction bases outside the gene matches: 5. The CDR3 protein is CASRTGEHFF. The CDR3 DNA sequence: TGTGCCAGCAGAACAGGGGAGCATTTCTTT.

This clone is categorized as medium-sized. CDR3: CASTIGEGAIGASQHF. CDR3 in DNA: TGTGCCAGTACTATCGGGGAGGGGGCAATCGGGGCGTCCCAGCATTTT. The chain carries TRBV19 and TRBJ1-5; 7 bases are shared with TRBD1. The CDR3 runs to 16 residues. Trimming took 7 bases from V and 11 from J; bases not matched to a gene: 20. The germline V gene encodes CDR1 LNHDA and CDR2 SQIVND (reference sequence).

This chain connects TRBV12-3 or TRBV12-4 to TRBJ2-3; 9 bases agree with TRBD2. This CDR3 comprises 16 residues. The junction had 9 bases not matched to a gene; V was cut back by 3 bases and J by 5 bases. CDR3 nucleotide sequence: TGTGCCAGCAGTTTGGGGCGGGGGGGCCTTGGAGATACGCAGTATTTT. Its protein is CASSLGRGGLGDTQYF.

This clone rates as medium-sized (0.01 to 0.1%). J is TRBJ1-1 and V is TRBV3-1, with D perhaps matching TRBD1 (5 bases). CDR1 is LGHDT and CDR2 is YNNKEL in the germline V gene (reference sequence). Trimming removed 3 bases at V and 11 bases at J, with 13 bases between. This CDR3 spans 12 amino acids. The CDR3 nucleotides are TGTGCCAGCAGCCAGCCGGGACGGCATGCTTTCTTT. Translation: CASSQPGRHAFF.

Relative to its sample, this clone is large. The chain joins TRBV10-1 to TRBJ2-7, with D uncertain. The CDR3 consists of 13 residues. The V gene's germline CDR1 is WNHNN and CDR2 SYGVQD (reference sequence). Trimming shortened V by 4 bases and J by 5 bases, and 12 bases separated the two germline ends. In DNA, the CDR3 is TGCGCCAGCAGTGGGACGACGTATAACGAGCAGTACTTC. Protein: CASSGTTYNEQYF.